This TCR beta chain was documented in a study of CD8+ T cells in alopecia areata. Study conclusions and caveats: TCR sharing across patients was less clear than in mice, possibly HLA-related. Under tofacitinib, fewer expanded CD8+ clones appeared among the top 100 scalp clones. Many expanded lesional clones remained in scalp and blood on tofacitinib.

Concerning this clone: As yet, its antigen is unknown. The junction shows a germline mismatch at one end, possibly a read error.

Extracted RNA was reverse transcribed into cDNA, the sequencing template. Sequencing used immunoSEQ multiplex PCR; TCRdb keeps in-frame clones, though not all of them. The sample has roughly 210,000 clones; less than 45% are singletons. As for treatment: oral pan-JAK inhibitor, 5-10 mg twice daily. Alopecia areata patients provided lesional scalp punch biopsies and peripheral blood. Germline CDR1 reads SGHRS; CDR2 reads YFSETQ. The CDR3 is made up of 13 amino acids. Source: CD4+ T cells sorted from blood, taken at approximately week 37, from a patient treated with tofacitinib. The chain combines TRBV5-1 with TRBJ2-5; maybe TRBD2 (5 bases). The receptor was isolated from a human donor with alopecia areata. In DNA, the CDR3 is TGCACCAGCAGGCTGGGAGTCCAAGAGACCCAGTACTTC. Protein: CTSRLGVQETQYF.